The 27 T cell receptor beta chains below all came from one sample that was sequenced in a study of blood T cell repertoires in COVID-19. Libraries were prepared by immunoSEQ multiplex PCR; TCRdb keeps only in-frame clonotypes and omits some of them. Of approximately 340,000 clones listed, about nine tenths are singletons. The sample taken for sequencing was PBMCs or T cells enriched from blood (not recorded which). These receptors were collected from a woman aged 40 to 50 who had been exposed to COVID-19.

The rearrangement links TRBV7-9 to TRBJ1-3; D gene ambiguous. CDR3 length: 15 residues. V dropped 8 bases and J dropped 0 bases, with 14 bases sitting between them. Germline CDR1 reads SEHNR; CDR2 reads FQNEAQ (reference sequence). The CDR3 region is CASEPWSGSGNTIYF. The DNA of the CDR3 is TGTGCCAGCGAACCCTGGTCCGGCTCTGGAAACACCATATATTTT.

The genes are TRBV28 and TRBJ1-1; 8 nucleotides match TRBD1. This CDR3 is 14 amino acids long. J was trimmed by 7 bases and V by 2 bases; bases with no gene match: 6. Germline CDR1 MDHEN, CDR2 SYDVKM. The DNA for the CDR3 is TGTGCCAGCAGTTTAGGCAGGGGGCCGAATGAAGCTTTCTTT. This translates into CASSLGRGPNEAFF.

This rearrangement joins TRBV7-9 to TRBJ1-4; D remains ambiguous. The germline V gene has CDR1 SEHNR and CDR2 FQNEAQ (reference sequence). V gave up 0 bases and J gave up 12 bases, with 11 bases separating them. The CDR3 runs 13 residues. CDR3 residues: CASSLALEGELFF. The DNA for the CDR3 is TGTGCCAGCAGCTTAGCGTTGGAGGGTGAACTGTTTTTT.

A word on this clone: This CDR3 is also generated by other DNA sequences in the sample. The chain uses TRBV5-1 and TRBJ1-2; no clear D. The CDR3 runs 13 residues. The V gene lost 0 bases and the J gene lost 4 bases, with 7 bases spanning the gap. Germline V CDR1 and CDR2: SGHRS, YFSETQ. The CDR3 DNA reads as TGCGCCAGCAGCTTGGCCGGTAGCTATGGCTACACCTTC. Residues: CASSLAGSYGYTF.

The chain links TRBV7-3 to TRBJ2-7, with D possibly TRBD1 on 5 matching bases. The germline V and J ends were trimmed by 2 bases and 0 bases, with 11 bases remaining between them. This CDR3 contains 15 residues. Germline CDR1 reads SGHTA; CDR2 reads FQGTGA. The CDR3 here is CASSLQGALSYEQYF. CDR3 DNA sequence: TGTGCCAGCAGCTTACAAGGGGCGCTCTCCTACGAGCAGTACTTC.

In its sample, this clone was seen once. The chain has TRBV7-9 and TRBJ1-1, with TRBD1 identical over 9 bases. CDR1 and CDR2 (germline): SEHNR, FQNEAQ (reference sequence). The ends lost 2 bases at V and 2 bases at J; junction bases unmatched: 12. The CDR3 is 18 amino acids. The CDR3 bases are TGTGCCAGCAGCTTAACCCCGGGACAGGGACGGTTCAACACTGAAGCTTTCTTT. Translating gives CASSLTPGQGRFNTEAFF.

This chain connects TRBV2 to TRBJ1-5, with unresolved D. The ends were cut back, 5 bases at V and 7 bases at J, with 9 bases in the middle. This CDR3 has 12 amino acids. Germline CDR1 is SNHLY and CDR2 is FYNNEI. CDR3 in amino acids: CASSQPGQPQHF. DNA of the CDR3: TGTGCCAGCAGTCAACCAGGCCAGCCCCAGCATTTT.

The chain is built from TRBV27 and TRBJ2-7; 14 bases align to TRBD2. CDR1 is MNHEY, CDR2 SMNVEV, per germline (reference sequence). The CDR3 spans 16 residues. The V gene end was trimmed by 5 bases and the J gene end by 6 bases; junction bases not matched to a gene: 9. The CDR3 sequence is CASSTPTSGRVGEQYF. As DNA, the CDR3 is TGTGCCAGCAGTACCCCGACTAGCGGGAGGGTTGGCGAGCAGTACTTC.

The gene calls are TRBV10-1 and TRBJ2-1; 10 nucleotides agree with TRBD2. Germline lookup yields CDR1 WNHNN and CDR2 SYGVQD (reference sequence). Losses at the gene ends were 7 bases for V and 1 base for J; bases not matched to a gene: 4. This CDR3 is built from 15 residues. CDR3 amino acids: CASKTSGPSYNEQFF. The CDR3 DNA is TGCGCCAGCAAGACTAGCGGGCCTTCCTACAATGAGCAGTTCTTC.

The chain has TRBV5-6 and TRBJ1-2, with 10 bases aligning to TRBD1. The germline V gene encodes CDR1 SGHDT and CDR2 YYEEEE. The trim removed 2 bases at V and 9 bases at J, leaving 7 bases unmatched. This CDR3 has 14 amino acids. The chain's CDR3 is CASSFYGTGARYTF. In DNA, the CDR3 is TGTGCCAGCAGCTTTTACGGGACAGGGGCCCGCTACACCTTC.

Comment on this clone: The same CDR3 arises from other DNA sequences in this sample as well. The V gene is TRBV24-1, the J gene TRBJ2-1; D unclear. The CDR3 covers 17 residues. The germline V gene has CDR1 KGHDR and CDR2 SFDVKD. V was pared by 3 bases and J by 0 bases, with 14 bases between. The CDR3 nucleotides are TGTGCCACCAGTGATCCCACGTCGGGTTCCTCCTACAATGAGCAGTTCTTC. Translation: CATSDPTSGSSYNEQFF.

The chain is built from TRBV12-3 or TRBV12-4 and TRBJ1-6; 9 bases match TRBD1. Losses at the gene ends were 7 bases for V and 14 bases for J; bases not matched to a gene: 6. The CDR3 runs to 12 residues. The CDR3 is CASTTRDRALHF. The DNA for the CDR3 is TGTGCCAGCACCACTAGGGACAGGGCCCTCCACTTT.

The chain is built from TRBV19 and TRBJ2-1, with TRBD2 matching 12 bases. The length of the CDR3 is 15 residues. Per the germline V gene, CDR1 is LNHDA and CDR2 is SQIVND (reference sequence). The trim removed 4 bases at V and 6 bases at J, leaving 4 bases unmatched. The CDR3 loop reads CASSTTSGGGNEQFF. The CDR3 coding sequence is TGTGCCAGTAGTACGACTAGCGGGGGAGGCAATGAGCAGTTCTTC.

The CDR3 sequence: CASSYFRGPTYEQYF. The CDR3, as DNA: TGTGCCAGCAGCTATTTCAGGGGACCAACCTACGAGCAGTACTTC. The chain joins TRBV5-5 to TRBJ2-7, with D possibly being TRBD1 (6 bases). Germline CDR1 reads SGHKS; CDR2 reads YYEKEE (reference sequence). The CDR3 spans 15 residues. Trimming removed 3 bases at V and 2 bases at J, with 15 bases between.

The V gene is TRBV7-3, the J gene TRBJ2-1, with a tentative D call TRBD2 (6 bases). The germline V gene encodes CDR1 SGHTA and CDR2 FQGTGA. V was trimmed by 5 bases and J by 10 bases, leaving 15 bases between them. The CDR3 is 13 residues long. This CDR3 is CASSPIRDSEQFF. The CDR3 nucleotides are TGTGCCAGCAGCCCTATCCGGGACTCCGAGCAGTTCTTC.

The chain employs TRBV4-1 and TRBJ2-1; D perhaps matches TRBD1 (5 bases). Germline lookup yields CDR1 MGHRA and CDR2 YSYEKL. This CDR3 comprises 18 residues. The ends were cut back, 3 bases at V and 0 bases at J, with 18 bases in the middle. CDR3 nucleotide sequence: TGCGCCAGCAGCCACCCGGCTGGGGCGATACACTCCTACAATGAGCAGTTCTTC. Translated, it gives CASSHPAGAIHSYNEQFF.

This chain connects TRBV18 to TRBJ1-2; the match to TRBD1 covers 7 bases. The CDR3 consists of 14 residues. With V trimmed by 3 bases and J by 3 bases, 4 bases remained unmatched. Germline lookup yields CDR1 KGHSH and CDR2 LQKENI. CDR3 in DNA: TGTGCCAGCTCACCGGGACAGAAATACTATGGCTACACCTTC. Its translation is CASSPGQKYYGYTF.

The chain combines TRBV7-9 with TRBJ1-3; D is unclear. Germline loops: CDR1 SEHNR, CDR2 FQNEAQ (reference sequence). This CDR3 is built from 15 residues. With 0 bases removed from V and 0 bases from J, the gap between germline ends came to 6 bases. The CDR3 protein is CASSLATPSGNTIYF. In DNA, the CDR3 is TGTGCCAGCAGCTTAGCGACTCCCTCTGGAAACACCATATATTTT.

The V and J genes are TRBV5-1 and TRBJ1-4; D may be TRBD1 (6 bases). The germline V gene has CDR1 SGHRS and CDR2 YFSETQ. CDR3 length: 14 residues. Between the trimmed V and J ends, which lost 1 base and 7 bases, there was a span of 11 bases. This CDR3 reads CASSLSGTIEKLFF. The CDR3 DNA follows: TGCGCCAGCAGCTTGAGTGGGACAATTGAAAAACTGTTTTTT.

The chain combines TRBV24-1 with TRBJ1-5; 8 nucleotides align to TRBD1. With V trimmed by 7 bases and J by 3 bases, 7 bases remained unmatched. The CDR3 covers 15 residues. Germline V gene sequence: CDR1 KGHDR, CDR2 SFDVKD. The CDR3 sequence is CATRDGQGLNQPQHF. In DNA, the CDR3 is TGTGCCACCAGGGATGGACAGGGCCTCAATCAGCCCCAGCATTTT.

A single count supports this clone. The V gene is TRBV19, the J gene TRBJ1-6; a weak D match, TRBD1 (6 bases). V lost 9 bases and J 10 bases, leaving 19 bases between the germline ends. Germline CDR1 reads LNHDA; CDR2 reads SQIVND (reference sequence). The CDR3 totals 14 residues. The CDR3 sequence is CASEEGGARSPLHF. CDR3 nucleotides: TGTGCCAGCGAAGAGGGGGGGGCTCGGTCACCCCTCCACTTT.

This clone occurred a few times. The chain uses TRBV6-1 and TRBJ1-2; no reliable D call. The CDR3 is made up of 14 amino acids. Germline lookup yields CDR1 MNHNS and CDR2 SASEGT. The ends were cut back, 1 base at V and 5 bases at J, with 11 bases in the middle. The CDR3 reads CASSEGSGFYGYTF. In DNA form, the CDR3 reads TGTGCCAGCAGTGAAGGTTCAGGTTTTTATGGCTACACCTTC.

The chain has TRBV7-8 and TRBJ2-3, with 13 bases fitting TRBD2. Germline V gene lookup returns CDR1 SGHVS and CDR2 FQNEAQ. CDR3 size: 23 residues. V was pared by 5 bases and J by 1 base, with 24 bases of the junction left unmatched. CDR3 DNA sequence: TGTGCCAGCAGCCCCTTTGCCCGGGAGGTGACTAGCGGGAGGACGGAAGGCACAGATACGCAGTATTTT. It specifies CASSPFAREVTSGRTEGTDTQYF.

The chain is built from TRBV5-1 and TRBJ2-3; 16 bases are a match to TRBD2. Trimming took 4 bases from V and 0 from J; bases not matched to a gene: 11. The length of the CDR3 is 20 residues. Germline-derived CDR1 and CDR2 are SGHRS and YFSETQ. CDR3 region: CASSPLLGTSGGESTDTQYF. The CDR3 coding sequence is TGCGCCAGCAGCCCTCTCCTCGGGACTAGCGGGGGGGAGAGCACAGATACGCAGTATTTT.

The rearrangement links TRBV24-1 to TRBJ1-2; D may be TRBD1 (5 bases). The CDR3 runs to 15 residues. V lost 3 bases to trimming and J lost 2 bases, with 12 bases between them. CDR1 is KGHDR and CDR2 is SFDVKD in the germline V gene. CDR3 in amino acids: CATSDGQGGNYGYTF. CDR3 nucleotides: TGTGCCACCAGTGATGGCCAGGGCGGCAACTATGGCTACACCTTC.

The chain carries TRBV2 and TRBJ2-2; D unclear. V lost 7 bases to trimming and J lost 2 bases, with 14 bases between them. The CDR3 has 15 residues. Germline V gene lookup returns CDR1 SNHLY and CDR2 FYNNEI. The CDR3 loop reads CASKRSAVNTGELFF. The CDR3 nucleotides read TGTGCCAGCAAGCGTTCAGCAGTTAACACCGGGGAGCTGTTTTTT. Variable domain in full (rest from reference TRBV2 and TRBJ2-2): EPEVTQTPSHQVTQMGQEVILRCVPISNHLYFYWYRQILGQKVEFLVSFYNNEISEKSEIFDDQFSVERPDGSNFTLKIRSTKLEDSAMYFCASKRSAVNTGELFFGEGSRLTVL.

This chain uses TRBV4-1 with TRBJ2-7, with 13 nucleotides matching TRBD2. In germline, CDR1 is MGHRA, CDR2 YSYEKL. The CDR3 has 15 residues. With V trimmed by 4 bases and J by 4 bases, 4 bases remained unmatched. CDR3 sequence reads: CASSLGLAGLYEQYF. CDR3 nucleotides: TGCGCCAGCAGCCTGGGACTAGCGGGACTTTACGAGCAGTACTTC.